The 13 T cell receptor beta chains below were found in one sample sequenced in a study of T cells expressing NK-cell markers. TCRdb reprocessed the 5' RACE reads and reports one entry per CDR3 protein, with no DNA. The sample includes roughly 300,000 distinct CDR3 sequences. Sequencing used blood T cells: a sorted CD56 or NKG2C T cell subset, CD4+ or CD8+ T cells, or bulk PBMC T cells (not recorded which). The receptor set was obtained from a woman aged 18 to 75 in good health.

V is TRBV20-1 and J is TRBJ2-3; as DNA is missing, the TRBD1 call by TCRdb cannot be tested. This CDR3 has 13 residues. Germline CDR1 and CDR2: DFQATT and SNEGSKA (reference sequence). The CDR3: CSARASGGDTQYF.

CDR3: CASSLQGEETQYF. This chain joins TRBV5-1 and TRBJ2-5; TCRdb reports TRBD1, a call that lacks DNA to check it against. Per the germline V gene, CDR1 is SGHRS and CDR2 is YFSETQ. The CDR3 contains 13 residues.

This chain joins TRBV20-1 and TRBJ1-1; the D call of TRBD1 rests on TCRdb alone, since no DNA is present to check it. The CDR3 contains 13 residues. CDR1 and CDR2 from the germline V gene are DFQATT and SNEGSKA (reference sequence). The CDR3 loop reads CSAIPGQNTEAFF.

The chain joins TRBV7-2 to TRBJ1-4; TCRdb indicates TRBD1, and absent DNA this call remains unverified. The CDR3 runs 15 residues. CDR1 is SGHTA, CDR2 FQGNSA, per germline. This CDR3 reads CASSPQQGAQEKLFF.

The chain joins TRBV29-1 to TRBJ2-1. Germline assignment: CDR1 SQVTM and CDR2 ANQGSEA. CDR3 length: 13 amino acids. CDR3 sequence reads: CSVAGTTYNEQFF.

The chain carries TRBV5-1 and TRBJ2-7; TCRdb indicates TRBD2, and absent DNA this call remains unverified. The germline CDR1 and CDR2 sequences are SGHRS and YFSETQ. The CDR3 sequence is 16 residues long. This CDR3 reads CASSPGGLAGVGEQYF.

The J gene is TRBJ2-3, the V gene TRBV7-2; TCRdb's D call, TRBD1, is unchecked because there is no DNA. This CDR3 is built from 14 residues. Germline-derived CDR1 and CDR2 are SGHTA and FQGNSA. The CDR3 sequence is CASRSPREPDTQYF.

The gene calls are TRBV4-2 and TRBJ2-1. This CDR3 is built from 15 residues. Germline CDR1 reads LGHNA; CDR2 reads YNFKEQ. The CDR3 spells CASSQVRADYNEQFF.

V is TRBV3-1 and J is TRBJ2-1. The CDR3 loop spans 13 amino acids. Germline loops: CDR1 LGHDT, CDR2 YNNKEL (reference sequence). The CDR3 region is CASSPDADNEQFF.

The V gene is TRBV15, the J gene TRBJ1-5; with no DNA, the TCRdb D assignment of TRBD1 cannot be verified. CDR1 and CDR2 from the germline V gene are LNHNV and YYDKDF (reference sequence). The CDR3 runs 17 residues. CDR3 in amino acids: CATSRGRTGAGGQPQHF. Supplemented by reference TRBV15 and TRBJ1-5, the full variable domain reads DAMVIQNPRYQVTQFGKPVTLSCSQTLNHNVMYWYQQKSSQAPKLLFHYYDKDFNNEADTPDNFQSRRPNTSFCFLDIRSPGLGDTAMYLCATSRGRTGAGGQPQHFGDGTRLSIL.

The genes are TRBV6-5 and TRBJ1-1. The germline gives CDR1 MNHEY, CDR2 SVGAGI. The CDR3 covers 11 residues. CDR3 protein: CASRLHTEAFF.

The chain uses TRBV5-5 and TRBJ1-3; absent DNA, TCRdb's TRBD1 call cannot be checked. The CDR3 is 15 residues long. Germline CDR1 SGHKS, CDR2 YYEKEE (reference sequence). The CDR3 loop is CASSFADRVGNTIYF.

This rearrangement joins TRBV24-1 to TRBJ2-3; TCRdb names TRBD2, which stays unverified in the absence of DNA. This CDR3 contains 15 residues. The germline V gene encodes CDR1 KGHDR and CDR2 SFDVKD. The CDR3 is CATSDPSGIADTQYF.